This T cell receptor (beta chain) was obtained from a study of spatial heterogeneity in lung cancer. The overall study: Detection of beta-chain sequences consistently exceeded that of alpha-chain sequences.

The V and J ends lost 2 bases and 6 bases respectively, with 7 bases between them. Germline V gene lookup returns CDR1 LGHDT and CDR2 YNNKEL (reference sequence). The CDR3 consists of 13 residues. Time point specified: sample taken at primary tumor resection. Samples were donated by 72 untreated early-stage non-small cell lung cancer patients. Whole RNA came from tumor, nontumor lung or frozen PBMC and was sequenced without being sorted. This clonotype was detected many times. What it binds is not known. Study-wide points: Follow-up blood showed ubiquitous expanded tumor TCRs less than blood at resection did.

TCRdb reanalysed the 5' RACE reads using MiXCR and keeps one entry per CDR3 protein. This sample has some 37,000 distinct CDR3 sequences, with around 7.5% found just once. The sample here was PBMCs, taken at surgery. The sequence was obtained from a male donor with early-stage non-small cell lung cancer. The chain links TRBV3-1 to TRBJ1-4; D not certain. This CDR3 is CASSQMSHEKLFF. Here the CDR3 DNA reads TGTGCCAGCAGCCAAATGTCCCATGAAAAACTGTTTTTT.